The 8 T cell receptor beta chains below were found in one sample sequenced in a study of early T cells in non-severe SARS-CoV-2 infection. TCRdb used MiXCR to reprocess the 5' RACE reads, holding one entry per CDR3 protein. The table lists around 60,000 distinct CDR3 sequences, under 15% of them singletons. Sample: whole blood. The receptor set was obtained from an adult who was a healthcare worker with PCR-confirmed SARS-CoV-2 infection or an uninfected control (not recorded which).

This clonotype came up many times. The rearrangement joins TRBV10-2 to TRBJ2-3, with TRBD2 matching 7 bases. Germline CDR1 and CDR2: WSHSY and SAAADI. This CDR3 has 17 amino acids. Trimming removed 3 bases from V and 3 bases from J; junction bases left unmatched: 12. As DNA, the CDR3 is TGCGCCAGCAGTGAAGGAATGAGAAGCGGGGCGACAGATACGCAGTATTTT. This gives the protein CASSEGMRSGATDTQYF.

The chain uses TRBV6-5 and TRBJ1-6; D is unresolved. Trimming removed 7 bases from V and 10 bases from J, with 17 bases in between. In germline, CDR1 is MNHEY, CDR2 SVGAGI. The CDR3 has 14 residues. CDR3 in DNA: TGTGCCAGCACCAACCGGCAGGTGCGCTCACCCCTCCACTTT. Translation: CASTNRQVRSPLHF.

The V gene is TRBV20-1, the J gene TRBJ2-5; TRBD2 aligns across 12 bases. Germline trimming cut 5 bases from V and 2 bases from J; bases unmatched to any gene: 3. The CDR3 sequence is 14 residues long. Germline V gene sequence: CDR1 DFQATT, CDR2 SNEGSKA (reference sequence). CDR3: CSAGTSGRQETQYF. The CDR3 region has the DNA TGCAGTGCTGGGACTAGCGGGCGGCAAGAGACCCAGTACTTC.

J is TRBJ2-7 and V is TRBV30; 9 nucleotides align to TRBD1. The CDR3 extends over 13 amino acids. J gave up 5 bases and V 3 bases, and 5 bases lay outside the gene matches. Germline V gene data show CDR1 as GTSNPN and CDR2 as SVGIG (reference sequence). The CDR3 DNA reads as TGTGCCTGGAGGGGGACAGGGAGCCACGAGCAGTACTTC. This codes for CAWRGTGSHEQYF.

This clonotype was picked up a small number of times. The junction does not match germline at one end; this may be a read error. The chain carries TRBV7-9 and TRBJ2-2; no reliable D call. This CDR3 spans 13 amino acids. Germline V CDR1 and CDR2: SEHNR, FQNEAQ (reference sequence). For the CDR3, the DNA is TGTGCCAGCAGCTTGGGGAACTCCGGGGAGCTGTTTTTT. Its translation is CASSLGNSGELFF.

The chain uses TRBV12-3 or TRBV12-4 and TRBJ1-1; 9 bases are shared with TRBD1. This CDR3 contains 14 residues. V lost 6 bases, J lost 5 bases, and 7 bases stayed unmatched. CDR3: CASSKGQGWTEAFF. CDR3 DNA: TGTGCCAGCAGCAAGGGACAGGGCTGGACTGAAGCTTTCTTT.

In this sample, this clonotype turned up many times. For the CDR3, the DNA is TGTGCCAGCAGCCTACGGGGGCTTGGGTCCTACGAGCAGTACTTC. This translates into CASSLRGLGSYEQYF. The chain carries TRBV16 and TRBJ2-7; D tentatively reads TRBD1 or TRBD2 (6 bases each). CDR1 is KGHSY, CDR2 FQNENV, per germline. The CDR3 sequence is 15 residues long. V lost 4 bases, J lost 1 base, and 14 bases lay in between.

This clonotype was observed many times. The genes are TRBV5-4 and TRBJ2-5, with 8 bases fitting TRBD2. The length of the CDR3 is 14 residues. Unmatched junction bases numbered 2, after V lost 4 bases and J lost 0 bases. CDR1 SGHNT and CDR2 YYREEE come from the germline V gene (reference sequence). CDR3 amino acids: CASSTGGYQETQYF. As DNA, the CDR3 is TGTGCCAGCAGCACGGGGGGGTACCAAGAGACCCAGTACTTC.